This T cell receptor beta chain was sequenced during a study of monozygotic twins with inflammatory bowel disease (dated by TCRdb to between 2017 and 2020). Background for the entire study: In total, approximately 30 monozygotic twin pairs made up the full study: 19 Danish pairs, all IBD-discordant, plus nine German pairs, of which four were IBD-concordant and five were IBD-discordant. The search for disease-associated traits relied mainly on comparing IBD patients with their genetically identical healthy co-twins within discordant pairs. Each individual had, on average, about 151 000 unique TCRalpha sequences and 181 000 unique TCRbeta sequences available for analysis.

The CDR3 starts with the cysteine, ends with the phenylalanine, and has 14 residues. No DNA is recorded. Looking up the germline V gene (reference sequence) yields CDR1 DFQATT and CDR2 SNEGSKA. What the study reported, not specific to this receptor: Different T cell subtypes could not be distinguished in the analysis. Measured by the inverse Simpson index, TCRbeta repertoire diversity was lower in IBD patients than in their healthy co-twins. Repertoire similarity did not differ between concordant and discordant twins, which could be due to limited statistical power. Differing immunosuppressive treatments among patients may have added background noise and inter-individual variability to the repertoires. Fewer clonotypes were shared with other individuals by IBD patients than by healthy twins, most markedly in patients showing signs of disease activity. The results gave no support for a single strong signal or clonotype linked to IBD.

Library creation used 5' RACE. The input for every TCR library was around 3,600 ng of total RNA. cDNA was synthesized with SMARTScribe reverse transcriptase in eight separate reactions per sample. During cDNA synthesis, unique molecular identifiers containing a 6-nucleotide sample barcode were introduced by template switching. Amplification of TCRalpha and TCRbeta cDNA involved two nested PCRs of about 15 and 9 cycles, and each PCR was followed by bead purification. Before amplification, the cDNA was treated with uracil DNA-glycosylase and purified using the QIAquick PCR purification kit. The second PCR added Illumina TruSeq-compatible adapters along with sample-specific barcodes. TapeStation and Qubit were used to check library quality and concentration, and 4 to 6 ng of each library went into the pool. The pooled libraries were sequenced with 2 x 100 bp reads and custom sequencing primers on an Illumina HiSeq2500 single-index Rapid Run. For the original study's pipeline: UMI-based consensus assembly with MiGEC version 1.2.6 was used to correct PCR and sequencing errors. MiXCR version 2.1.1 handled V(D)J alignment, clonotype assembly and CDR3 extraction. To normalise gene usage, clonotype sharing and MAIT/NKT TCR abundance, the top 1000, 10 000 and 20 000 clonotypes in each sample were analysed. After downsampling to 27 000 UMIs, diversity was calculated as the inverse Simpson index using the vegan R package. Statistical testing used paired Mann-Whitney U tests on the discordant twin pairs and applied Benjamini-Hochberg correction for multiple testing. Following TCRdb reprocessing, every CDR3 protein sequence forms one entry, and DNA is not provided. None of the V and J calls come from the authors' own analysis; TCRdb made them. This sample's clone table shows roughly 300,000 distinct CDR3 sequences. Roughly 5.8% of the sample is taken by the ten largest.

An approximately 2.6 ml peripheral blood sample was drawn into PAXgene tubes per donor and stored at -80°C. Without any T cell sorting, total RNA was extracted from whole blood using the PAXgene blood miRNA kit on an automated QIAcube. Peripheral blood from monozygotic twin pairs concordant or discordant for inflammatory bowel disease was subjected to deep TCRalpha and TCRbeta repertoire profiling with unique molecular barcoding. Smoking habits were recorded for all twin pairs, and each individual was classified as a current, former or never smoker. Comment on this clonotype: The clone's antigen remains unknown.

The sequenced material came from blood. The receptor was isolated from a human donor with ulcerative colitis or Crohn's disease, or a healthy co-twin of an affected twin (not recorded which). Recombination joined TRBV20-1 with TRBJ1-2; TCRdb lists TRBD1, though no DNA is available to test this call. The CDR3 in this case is CSARPGQSNYGYTF.